The present T cell receptor beta chain was sequenced within a study of beta chain features in type 1 diabetes. The overall study: Over all samples combined, about 99,000,000 sorted cells were examined.

Per germline, CDR1 SNHLY and CDR2 FYNNEI. This CDR3 spans 15 amino acids. V lost 6 bases, J lost 2 bases, and 6 bases stayed unmatched. Each population that was sorted was more than 95% pure. On this clone: The antigen is unknown.

Investigators reverse transcribed all isolated RNA, so they sequenced expressed TCRB transcripts. TCRdb's table, derived via immunoSEQ multiplex PCR, lists solely in-frame clones and lacks some. The sample has some 350,000 clones, over 8.5% seen once; the top ten hold roughly 0.6%. Findings and limits, study-wide: Moderate yet significant TCRB CDR3 shortening was seen in Type 1 diabetes patients in all four CD4+ subsets.

V usage is TRBV2 and J usage is TRBJ1-5; 8 positions match TRBD1. This receptor was identified in a man aged 30 to 45 with type 1 diabetes. Sequencing used central memory CD4+ T cells from blood. The CDR3 reads CASRLTGEGNQPQHF. The CDR3 nucleotides read TGTGCCAGCAGACTGACAGGGGAAGGCAATCAGCCCCAGCATTTT.